This entry features one TCR beta chain sequence. This sample was taken from a study of PD-L1 blockade in urothelial cancer. Overall study context: Blood was evaluated 3 weeks (second dose) and 6 weeks after therapy began.

Into every PCR, synthetic TCR analog templates were spiked. Sequenced by immunoSEQ multiplex PCR; TCRdb stores in-frame clones only, minus some. The sample holds around 56,000 clones, about 86% seen once. Locally advanced or metastatic urothelial carcinoma affected all patients. The V gene's germline CDR1 is SEHNR and CDR2 FQNEAQ (reference sequence). The V gene end was trimmed by 6 bases and the J gene end by 2 bases; junction bases not matched to a gene: 8. The CDR3 contains 15 residues. The clonotype was recovered from a man aged 50 or older with urothelial cancer. The chain uses TRBV7-9 and TRBJ2-3; 7 bases fit TRBD1. The sequences come from PBMCs, collected around atezolizumab (anti-PD-L1) treatment. CDR3 coding DNA: TGTGCCAGCAGTTTGGGACAGACTTCCACAGATACGCAGTATTTT. Translation gives CASSLGQTSTDTQYF.